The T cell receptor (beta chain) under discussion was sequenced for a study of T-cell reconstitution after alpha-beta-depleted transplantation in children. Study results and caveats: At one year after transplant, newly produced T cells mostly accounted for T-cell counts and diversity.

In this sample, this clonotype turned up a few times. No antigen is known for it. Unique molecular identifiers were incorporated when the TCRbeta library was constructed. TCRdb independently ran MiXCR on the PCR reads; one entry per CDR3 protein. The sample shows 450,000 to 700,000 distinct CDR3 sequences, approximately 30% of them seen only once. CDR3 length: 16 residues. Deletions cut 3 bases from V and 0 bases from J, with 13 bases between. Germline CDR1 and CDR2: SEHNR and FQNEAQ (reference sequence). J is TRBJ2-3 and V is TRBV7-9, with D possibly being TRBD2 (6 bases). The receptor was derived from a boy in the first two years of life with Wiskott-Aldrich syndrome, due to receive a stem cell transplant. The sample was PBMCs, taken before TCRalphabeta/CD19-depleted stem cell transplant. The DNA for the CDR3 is TGTGCCAGCAGCTTGGGCCTAGCGTATAGCACAGATACGCAGTATTTT. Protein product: CASSLGLAYSTDTQYF. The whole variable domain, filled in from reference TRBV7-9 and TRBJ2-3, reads DTGVSQNPRHKITKRGQNVTFRCDPISEHNRLYWYRQTLGQGPEFLTYFQNEAQLEKSRLLSDRFSAERPKGSFSTLEIQRTEQGDSAMYLCASSLGLAYSTDTQYFGPGTRLTVL.